This T cell receptor (beta chain) is drawn from a study of blood T cell repertoires in COVID-19 (dated by TCRdb to about 2020). About the study as a whole: Samples from collaborators originated in the United States, Italy and Spain and spanned both the acute and convalescent phases of COVID-19. The material from the prospective study consisted of cDNA or gDNA derived from T cells, B-cell-depleted T cells, or PBMCs. Deeply sampled blood TCRbeta repertoires from subjects exposed to, actively infected with, or recovered from COVID-19 were included in the dataset. A freely available public database, intended as a resource for researchers studying the immune response to SARS-CoV-2, is where the repertoires were released. The samples were drawn from two sources: the first 160 participants of the ongoing ImmuneRACE study, and 1,200 or so subjects contributed by 6 global collaborators. Sample metadata almost always included a de-identified subject ID, COVID-19 status, age in years and sex. Where available, HLA class I and class II types were taken from metadata supplied by the sample provider and were not determined by assay-based typing.

This clone turned up a few times. The clone's antigen remains unknown. Base qualities are missing; no much larger clone stands one base away. The immunoSEQ Assay, a bias-controlled multiplex PCR, was used to amplify TCRbeta CDR3 regions from genomic DNA. On the study's bioinformatics: The number of nucleated cells in each sample was estimated by amplification of reference gene primers within the assay. Sequence reads were collapsed and filtered to measure the absolute abundance of every unique TCRbeta CDR3 rearrangement. Productive Simpson clonality was computed per sample as the square root of Simpson's diversity index over productive rearrangements. TCRdb retrieved this table from immuneACCESS and kept in-frame rearrangements only. Not all clones are present; in checked studies, unresolved V genes account for under half, and no reason is known for the remainder. V and J calls and clone size come straight from that table; D and trimming were deduced from the DNA. The sample table records 230,000 or so clones; approximately 86% of these occur just once. The top ten clones comprise about 14% of the sample.

Participants in the prospective study were aged about 18 to 100 years, lived in 20 to 25 United States geographic areas, and enrolled through a virtual design. Cohort assignment in the prospective study relied on participant-reported clinical history from a screening survey and a study questionnaire. In the prospective study, mobile phlebotomists collected whole blood, serum and a nasopharyngeal or oropharyngeal swab from each participant. Participants in the prospective study had the option to provide additional blood draws and questionnaires over an approximately 2-month period. Blood samples from the prospective study were shipped frozen or at room temperature prior to DNA extraction. What the work shows at the level of the full study, not this receptor alone: How much clinical and demographic metadata was included differed by source and by participant, and the metadata was provided uncurated.

Relative to germline, V is 4 bases shorter and J is 7 bases shorter, with 13 bases between their ends. From the cysteine through the phenylalanine, the CDR3 covers 14 amino acids. Just CDR3 DNA is preserved here, 42 bases in frame from base 1. CDR1 SGHTA and CDR2 FQGTGA are derived from the germline V gene. The sample consisted of PBMCs or T cells enriched from blood (not recorded which). Recombination linked TRBV7-3 to TRBJ2-2; TRBD1 might be the D gene, on 6 matching bases. The source of this sequence is a woman aged 50 to 60 with acute COVID-19. The DNA sequence follows: TGTGCCAGCAGCTGGACAGTTCGGGACGGGGAGCTGTTTTTT. This translates into CASSWTVRDGELFF.